Below, one T cell receptor (beta chain) is given with its context. How the authors handled the data: Nucleated cell number was recorded as an estimate derived from reference gene primer amplification. The method was immunoSEQ multiplex PCR; TCRdb's version includes in-frame clones alone and lacks a portion of them. V, J and clone size are those of that table, while D and trimming were read from the DNA. The data contain around 200,000 clones, over 75% of them seen just once; the ten biggest clones take up approximately 5%. This sample is part of a study of blood T cell repertoires in COVID-19. The overall study: Donors in the United States, Italy and Spain gave samples during acute or convalescent COVID-19.

This sequence was found in a human donor in a cohort sampled during active COVID-19. The sample was peripheral blood.

The CDR3 coding sequence is TGTGCCAGCGCTTCGAGGGCTAGCGGGAGCAACGAGCAGTACTTC. Amino acids: CASASRASGSNEQYF. The chain uses TRBV27 and TRBJ2-7, with 10 bases aligning to TRBD2. Per germline, CDR1 MNHEY and CDR2 SMNVEV (reference sequence). V shed 8 bases, J shed 5 bases, and the junction held 12 bases outside the gene matches. This CDR3 is built from 15 residues.